These 8 T cell receptor beta chains came from one sample sequenced in a study of graft-versus-host responses after intestinal transplantation. The data were produced by immunoSEQ multiplex PCR, yet TCRdb's version contains in-frame clones alone and is incomplete. The sample records about 82,000 clones, 75% to 95% being singletons. These receptors have no known antigen. The input for sequencing was unstimulated CD4+ T cells sorted from spleen or lymph node cells, taken before intestinal transplant. These receptors originate from a human donor who received an intestinal transplant.

Details on this clone: An end of the junction does not agree with germline; a read error may underlie this. The rearrangement uses TRBV29-1 and TRBJ2-1, with a tentative D call TRBD1 (7 bases). The V gene's germline CDR1 is SQVTM and CDR2 ANQGSEA. The CDR3 runs to 14 residues. CDR3 sequence (DNA): TGCAGCGTTGATACAGGGGATTGGGGGGCCCTGTGGGTCTTC. This sequence encodes CSVDTGDWGALWVF.

The genes are TRBV7-6 and TRBJ2-1; 8 bases fit TRBD1. The CDR3 totals 15 residues. Unmatched junction bases numbered 5, after V lost 2 bases and J lost 5 bases. Germline CDR1 reads SGHVS; CDR2 reads FNYEAQ. For the CDR3, the DNA is TGTGCCAGCAGCTTAAAGGACAGGGAACACAATGAGCAGTTCTTC. It codes for CASSLKDREHNEQFF.

The J gene is TRBJ1-5, the V gene TRBV6-1; TRBD1 aligns across 8 bases. Germline V gene lookup returns CDR1 MNHNS and CDR2 SASEGT. The CDR3 has 14 residues. J was trimmed by 9 bases and V by 5 bases; bases with no gene match: 9. The CDR3 region is CASSPDRDSWPQHF. CDR3 coding DNA: TGTGCCAGCAGTCCGGACAGGGACTCTTGGCCCCAGCATTTT.

In this sample, this clone turned up a few times. The CDR3 is CASSLAWSKDEQFF. CDR3 coding DNA: TGTGCCAGCAGCTTAGCGTGGAGCAAAGATGAGCAGTTCTTC. The rearrangement links TRBV7-2 to TRBJ2-1; the D is unclear. Germline V lookup: CDR1 SGHTA, CDR2 FQGNSA. V dropped 0 bases and J dropped 8 bases, with 11 bases sitting between them. CDR3 length equals 14 residues.

The V gene is TRBV19, the J gene TRBJ1-2; no clear D. CDR3 length equals 14 residues. The V and J ends lost 3 bases and 7 bases respectively, with 15 bases between them. Germline V gene sequence: CDR1 LNHDA, CDR2 SQIVND (reference sequence). The CDR3 is CASSIDLIPGGYTF. The CDR3 DNA reads as TGTGCCAGTAGTATTGACCTTATTCCGGGTGGCTACACCTTC.

CDR3 amino acids: CASATDRNEKLFF. In nucleotides, the CDR3 is TGTGCCAGCGCTACGGACAGAAATGAAAAACTGTTTTTT. The chain links TRBV2 to TRBJ1-4; weak D call: TRBD1 (6 bases). The CDR3 is 13 residues long. V lost 8 bases and J 5 bases, leaving 12 bases between the germline ends. Per the germline V gene, CDR1 is SNHLY and CDR2 is FYNNEI. The complete variable domain, with remaining parts taken from reference TRBV2 and TRBJ1-4, reads EPEVTQTPSHQVTQMGQEVILRCVPISNHLYFYWYRQILGQKVEFLVSFYNNEISEKSEIFDDQFSVERPDGSNFTLKIRSTKLEDSAMYFCASATDRNEKLFFGSGTQLSVL.

The gene calls are TRBV19 and TRBJ2-3, with D tentatively TRBD1 (5 bases). The CDR3 runs 15 residues. V lost 5 bases to trimming and J lost 3 bases, with 15 bases between them. CDR1 is LNHDA and CDR2 is SQIVND in the germline V gene (reference sequence). CDR3 in amino acids: CASSEIQGVTDTQYF. CDR3 coding DNA: TGTGCCAGTAGTGAAATTCAGGGTGTGACAGATACGCAGTATTTT.

This CDR3 reads CAISDGSPTRGSYNEQFF. The CDR3 DNA sequence: TGTGCCATCAGTGATGGATCCCCCACACGAGGATCCTACAATGAGCAGTTCTTC. This rearrangement joins TRBV10-3 to TRBJ2-1; D unresolved. V was trimmed by 3 bases and J by 1 base, leaving 19 bases between them. This CDR3 spans 18 amino acids. Germline values: CDR1 ENHRY, CDR2 SYGVKD.